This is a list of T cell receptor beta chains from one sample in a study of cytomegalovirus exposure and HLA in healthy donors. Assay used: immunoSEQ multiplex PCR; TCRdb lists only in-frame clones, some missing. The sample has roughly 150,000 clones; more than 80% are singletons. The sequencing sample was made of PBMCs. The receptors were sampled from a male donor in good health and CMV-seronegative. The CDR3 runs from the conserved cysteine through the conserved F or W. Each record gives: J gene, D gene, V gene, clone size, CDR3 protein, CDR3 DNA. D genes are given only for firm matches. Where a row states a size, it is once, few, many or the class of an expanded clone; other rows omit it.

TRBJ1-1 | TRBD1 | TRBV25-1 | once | CASSVPGTAGEAFF | TGTGCCAGCAGCGTACCCGGGACAGCCGGCGAAGCTTTCTTT
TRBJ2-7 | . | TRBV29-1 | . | CSVLQGSTEQYF | TGCAGCGTCCTACAGGGTTCGACCGAGCAGTACTTC
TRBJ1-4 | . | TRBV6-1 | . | CASSEISRGTNEKLFF | TGTGCCAGCAGTGAAATTTCGCGGGGGACTAATGAAAAACTGTTTTTT
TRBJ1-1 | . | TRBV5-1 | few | CASSFRIPDSAMNTEAFF | TGCGCCAGCAGCTTCCGTATCCCGGACAGTGCAATGAACACTGAAGCTTTCTTT
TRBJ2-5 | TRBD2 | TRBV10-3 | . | CAISESLGLAGDQETQYF | TGTGCCATCAGTGAGTCCCTTGGACTAGCGGGGGACCAAGAGACCCAGTACTTC
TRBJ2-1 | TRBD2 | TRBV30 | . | CAWSLTFQRGYNEQFF | TGTGCCTGGAGTCTGACTTTCCAGCGGGGGTACAATGAGCAGTTCTTC
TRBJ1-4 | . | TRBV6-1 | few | CASSEVVMAVNEKLFF | TGTGCCAGCAGTGAAGTTGTTATGGCGGTTAATGAAAAACTGTTTTTT
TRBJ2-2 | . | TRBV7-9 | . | CASSPFPGELFF | TGTGCCAGCAGCCCTTTTCCCGGGGAGCTGTTTTTT
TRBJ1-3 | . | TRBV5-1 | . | CASRTAAGNTIYF | TGCGCCAGTAGGACAGCAGCTGGAAACACCATATATTTT
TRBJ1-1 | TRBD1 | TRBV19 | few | CATKRQGFMNTEAFF | TGTGCCACCAAAAGACAGGGGTTTATGAACACTGAAGCTTTCTTT